This T cell receptor (beta chain) is from a study of cytomegalovirus exposure and HLA in healthy donors (dated by TCRdb to 2016 to 2017). As for the study more broadly: A later analysis indicated that the roughly 120 validation repertoires were generated on the platform also employed for the 700 or so repertoires of the first cohort. The aim of the study was to test whether cataloging public T cell receptors could identify signatures of past pathogen exposure. Along with the roughly 700-subject first cohort, a separate validation cohort of over a hundred different subjects was used. To predict cytomegalovirus infection status, the study brought together high-throughput TCR immunosequencing, statistical association of individual TCRs with disease status, and machine learning.

The donors were included in the validation cohort of approximately 120 subjects, a group kept apart from the approximately 690-subject first cohort. Libraries were constructed by the immunoSEQ multiplex PCR assay. Regarding the original processing steps: A statistical classification framework was built for diagnosing cytomegalovirus status from the catalog of TCR beta chain sequences. What TCRdb holds here is the immuneACCESS table cut down to in-frame rearrangements. Part of the clones is not present; checked against another copy, under half of the missing clones reflect an unresolved V gene, and the others are unexplained. V, J and clone size are those of that table, while D and trimming were read from the DNA. The sample contains 90,000 to 150,000 clones, more than 75% of them found a single time. The top ten constitute 2% to 2.5% of the sample. On the study overall, not on this receptor specifically: It was suggested by the authors that the approach could potentially be generalized to other disease states and immunological phenotypes. The classifier was reported to diagnose cytomegalovirus status with high specificity and sensitivity in both the original cohort and the validation cohort. A total of 150 to 200 TCR beta chains were listed by the study as associated with cytomegalovirus. All 120 or so repertoires were used to score co-occurrence in the validation cohort in a later analysis, because that analysis had no HLA typing for the cohort. Most TCR sequences were observed very rarely across donors, whereas some public TCRs were present in many individuals. Three of the identified cytomegalovirus-associated TCR beta chains were confirmed in vitro to be specific for cytomegalovirus antigens. Subsequent analysis determined that TCRs grouped into clusters in the first cohort also showed a tendency toward co-occurrence across the roughly 120 validation repertoires, and 85% to 95% of cluster scores exceeded 0.

Deletion took 3 bases off V and 1 base off J, with a span of 6 bases between the germline ends. Including the terminal cysteine and phenylalanine, the CDR3 comprises 13 residues. Only the CDR3 DNA stays, 39 bases, in frame from base 1. Looking up the germline V gene (reference sequence) yields CDR1 MNHNY and CDR2 SVGAGI. A word on this clone: Its specific antigen is unknown. No per-base quality is available; no much larger clone lies one base away. This sample includes further DNA sequences coding for the same CDR3.

The V gene is TRBV6-6 and the J gene is TRBJ1-1, with a weak D call of TRBD1 (5 bases match). Sequenced material: PBMCs. This TCR was recovered from a woman aged 30 to 39 in good health and CMV-seronegative. DNA sequence: TGTGCCAGCAGTTATACAGGGAACACTGAAGCTTTCTTT. Its product reads: CASSYTGNTEAFF.